Shown below are 19 T cell receptor beta chains from a single sample sequenced in a study of blood T cells in healthy people across ages. A second roughly 6 to 12 cycle PCR used barcoded and J-beta primers. One entry per CDR3 protein results from TCRdb running MiXCR on the 5' RACE reads. Of around 1,000,000 distinct CDR3 sequences listed, about 25% are singletons. The same sample was also used in a study of T cells of mothers and their children.

Sequencing was carried out using blood. Receptors originate from a girl aged 2 to 9 in good health.

Only a few counts were recorded for this clonotype. This chain uses TRBV5-6 with TRBJ2-3; D ambiguous. The germline CDR1 and CDR2 sequences are SGHDT and YYEEEE. The CDR3 is 14 amino acids. The ends were cut back, 3 bases at V and 4 bases at J, with 12 bases in the middle. The CDR3 region has the DNA TGTGCCAGCAGCTCGATTTCCTTGCCAGATACGCAGTATTTT. This translates into CASSSISLPDTQYF.

This clonotype came up many times. The chain has TRBV9 and TRBJ2-4; TRBD2 might be the D (6 bases). From germline, CDR1 is SGDLS and CDR2 YYNGEE. The CDR3 is 14 amino acids. Trimming left V 5 bases short and J 9 bases short, with 18 bases between. Here the CDR3 reads CASSGGFGGSIQYF. The CDR3 nucleotides are TGTGCCAGCAGTGGGGGGTTCGGGGGTAGCATTCAGTACTTC.

This clonotype was counted only a few times. V and J are TRBV4-1 and TRBJ2-1; the match to TRBD2 covers 7 bases. CDR1 and CDR2 from the germline V gene are MGHRA and YSYEKL. The CDR3 runs 16 residues. The V gene end was trimmed by 4 bases and the J gene end by 1 base; junction bases not matched to a gene: 7. CDR3 sequence: CASSLGGGPSYNEQFF. The CDR3, as DNA: TGCGCCAGCAGCCTCGGGGGAGGGCCGTCCTACAATGAGCAGTTCTTC.

The J gene is TRBJ1-4, the V gene TRBV12-3 or TRBV12-4, with TRBD1 as a possible D gene (5 bases). This CDR3 comprises 14 residues. With 3 bases removed from V and 7 bases from J, the gap between germline ends came to 12 bases. CDR3 in amino acids: CASSFTGGFEKLFF. Here the CDR3 DNA reads TGTGCCAGCAGTTTCACGGGGGGATTTGAAAAACTGTTTTTT.

The chain uses TRBV5-1 and TRBJ2-1; D is ambiguous. Germline CDR1 and CDR2: SGHRS and YFSETQ. The V end lost 0 bases, the J end lost 5 bases, and 9 bases lay between the germline ends. The CDR3 extends over 14 amino acids. CDR3 residues: CASSLVGLDNEQFF. The CDR3 DNA is TGCGCCAGCAGCTTGGTTGGTTTAGACAATGAGCAGTTCTTC.

The genes are TRBV10-3 and TRBJ2-6; D possibly corresponds to TRBD1 (6 bases). V shed 6 bases and J shed 0 bases, with 9 bases lying between them. CDR1 and CDR2 (germline): ENHRY, SYGVKD. The CDR3 runs to 15 residues. In DNA, the CDR3 is TGTGCCATCAGGGGGGCCTTCTCTGGGGCCAACGTCCTGACTTTC. It translates to CAIRGAFSGANVLTF.

This clonotype has a count of ten or more. The chain employs TRBV28 and TRBJ2-5, with TRBD1 identical over 10 bases. With 5 bases clipped from V and 11 bases from J, the junction kept 8 bases outside the gene matches. This CDR3 contains 13 residues. Germline assignment: CDR1 MDHEN and CDR2 SYDVKM. The DNA of the CDR3 is TGTGCCAGCAGTCCTTCTGGGACAGGGGAGCAGTACTTC. It translates to CASSPSGTGEQYF.

CDR3 DNA: TGTGCCACGTTGGACAGGGCCGTCGGGGGTTACTACAATGAGCAGTTCTTC. It encodes CATLDRAVGGYYNEQFF. The chain recombines TRBV27 with TRBJ2-1, with TRBD1 matching 8 bases. The CDR3 contains 17 residues. Per the germline V gene, CDR1 is MNHEY and CDR2 is SMNVEV (reference sequence). V shed 10 bases and J 3 bases; nucleotides not matched to a gene: 17.

The rearrangement links TRBV5-1 to TRBJ2-5; unclear D gene. The DNA end lines up better with TRBJ2-7; the J call may be wrong. CDR1 SGHRS and CDR2 YFSETQ come from the germline V gene. This CDR3 is 13 amino acids long. CDR3 amino acids: CASIFGNPYEQYF. CDR3 nucleotides: TGCGCCAGCATCTTTGGGAATCCGTACGAGCAGTACTTC.

This clonotype has just a few counts. The rearrangement joins TRBV29-1 to TRBJ2-3; a weak D match, TRBD1 (5 bases). This CDR3 has 15 residues. CDR1 is SQVTM, CDR2 ANQGSEA, per germline. Trimming pared 3 bases from V and 0 bases from J, leaving 13 bases between. The CDR3 sequence: CSVDVTERSTDTQYF. The CDR3 bases are TGCAGCGTTGATGTGACAGAACGTAGCACAGATACGCAGTATTTT.

V usage is TRBV7-2 and J usage is TRBJ2-1, with D possibly matching TRBD1 (5 bases). The CDR3 has 14 residues. V lost 4 bases and J lost 8, with 15 bases in between. Germline values: CDR1 SGHTA, CDR2 FQGNSA. The CDR3 loop is CASSSDPQGDEQFF. For the CDR3, the DNA is TGTGCCAGCAGCTCCGATCCTCAGGGCGATGAGCAGTTCTTC.

This clonotype was detected a few times. This chain links TRBV9 with TRBJ2-6; TRBD1 aligns across 9 bases. CDR3 length equals 18 residues. V trimming: 1 base; J trimming: 4 bases; junction bases outside the gene matches: 9. The germline gives CDR1 SGDLS, CDR2 YYNGEE. CDR3 in amino acids: CASSVNRGRVSGANVLTF. The CDR3 DNA reads TGTGCCAGCAGCGTAAACAGGGGGCGCGTATCAGGGGCCAACGTCCTGACTTTC. Full variable domain (rest looked up from reference TRBV9 and TRBJ2-6): DSGVTQTPKHLITATGQRVTLRCSPRSGDLSVYWYQQSLDQGLQFLIQYYNGEERAKGNILERFSAQQFPDLHSELNLSSLELGDSALYFCASSVNRGRVSGANVLTFGAGSRLTVL.

This clonotype was seen a few times. The chain carries TRBV24-1 and TRBJ2-1; 8 nucleotides line up with TRBD2. CDR1 and CDR2 (germline): KGHDR, SFDVKD. J lost 8 bases, V lost 4 bases, and 6 bases had no gene match. This CDR3 region has 14 residues. CDR3 sequence (DNA): TGTGCCACCAGTGACCGAATGACTAGCGATGAGCAGTTCTTC. This codes for CATSDRMTSDEQFF.

V usage is TRBV12-3 or TRBV12-4 and J usage is TRBJ2-5; possible D gene TRBD1, 6 bases. The CDR3 spans 14 residues. V gave up 10 bases and J gave up 5 bases, with 20 bases separating them. CDR3 sequence: CATQWGPEDETQYF. In DNA form, the CDR3 reads TGTGCCACCCAATGGGGGCCGGAAGATGAGACCCAGTACTTC.

The chain has TRBV6-2 or TRBV6-3 and TRBJ1-2; TRBD1 is a possible D gene (5 bases). The CDR3 extends over 15 amino acids. Germline values: CDR1 MNHEY, CDR2 SVGEGT. V lost 3 bases and J lost 5, with 16 bases in between. The CDR3 loop reads CASSYLQQDRYGYTF. CDR3 DNA: TGTGCCAGCAGTTATTTACAACAGGATCGTTATGGCTACACCTTC.

This clonotype is a singleton in its sample. The chain is built from TRBV29-1 and TRBJ2-3; no reliable D call. Germline V gene sequence: CDR1 SQVTM, CDR2 ANQGSEA. The CDR3 totals 12 residues. Trimming stripped 7 bases from V and 2 bases from J, with 10 bases between. The CDR3 DNA is TGCAGCGCTGAGGATTCCACAGATACGCAGTATTTT. As protein: CSAEDSTDTQYF.

This clonotype has a handful of counts. This rearrangement joins TRBV3-1 to TRBJ2-5, with D perhaps matching TRBD1 or TRBD2 (5 bases each). Germline CDR1 LGHDT, CDR2 YNNKEL (reference sequence). This CDR3 spans 17 amino acids. V lost 6 bases and J lost 3, with 23 bases in between. The CDR3 here is CASRHLFDGTEKETQYF. The CDR3 DNA is TGTGCCAGCAGACACCTTTTTGACGGGACGGAGAAAGAGACCCAGTACTTC.

V and J are TRBV29-1 and TRBJ2-7, with a weak D call TRBD2 (6 bases). The J call is uncertain, as TRBJ2-1 better fits the DNA end. Germline lookup yields CDR1 SQVTM and CDR2 ANQGSEA. There are 15 residues in the CDR3. Here the CDR3 DNA reads TGCAGCGTTGAGGGACTTCTGGGCCCAAACAATGAGCAGTTCTTC. Translation: CSVEGLLGPNNEQFF.

This clonotype was detected only a few times. The gene calls are TRBV7-9 and TRBJ2-7, with 9 bases aligning to TRBD1. Per germline, CDR1 SEHNR and CDR2 FQNEAQ (reference sequence). The CDR3 is made up of 14 amino acids. The ends lost 2 bases at V and 4 bases at J; junction bases unmatched: 3. CDR3 protein: CASSLTGGRYEQYF. CDR3 nucleotide sequence: TGTGCCAGCAGCTTAACAGGGGGCAGATACGAGCAGTACTTC.